This T cell receptor beta chain is from a study of blood T cell repertoires in COVID-19. Study processing details: From reference gene primer amplification, estimates of nucleated cell counts were derived. Using immunoSEQ multiplex PCR, the repertoire was profiled, and TCRdb retains in-frame clones only, with some absent. The DNA gave D and trimming, while V, J and clone size come from that table. The sample carries more than 110,000 clones, roughly 80% recorded once. There are 17 residues in the CDR3. CDR1 SGHTA and CDR2 FQGNSA come from the germline V gene. The trim removed 4 bases at V and 2 bases at J, leaving 10 bases unmatched.

J is TRBJ1-3 and V is TRBV7-2, with 8 positions matching TRBD1. This TCR derives from a woman over 75 in a cohort sampled during active or convalescent COVID-19. Input material: peripheral blood. The CDR3 spells CASSYLPGTGPGNTIYF. The CDR3 DNA is TGTGCCAGCAGCTATTTACCCGGGACAGGTCCTGGAAACACCATATATTTT.